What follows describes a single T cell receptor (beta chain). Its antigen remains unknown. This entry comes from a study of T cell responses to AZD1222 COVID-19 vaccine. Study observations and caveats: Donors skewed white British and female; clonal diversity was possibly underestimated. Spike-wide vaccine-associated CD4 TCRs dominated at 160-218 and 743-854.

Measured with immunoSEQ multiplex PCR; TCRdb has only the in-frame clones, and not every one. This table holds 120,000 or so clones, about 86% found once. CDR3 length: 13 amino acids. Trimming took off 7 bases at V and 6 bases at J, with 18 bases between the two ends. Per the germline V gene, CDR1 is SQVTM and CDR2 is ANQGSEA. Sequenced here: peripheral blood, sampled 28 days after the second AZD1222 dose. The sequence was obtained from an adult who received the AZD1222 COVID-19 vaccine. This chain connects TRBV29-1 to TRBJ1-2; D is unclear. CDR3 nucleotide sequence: TGCAGCGCAACGGCCGCCCAGGCCCATGGCTACACCTTC. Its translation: CSATAAQAHGYTF.